Sequencing of this T cell receptor beta chain was carried out in a study of CD8+CD57+ T cells in acquired aplastic anemia. Study-wide results and limits: In common between the patients and the controls were more than 25 CD8+ CDR3 sequences.

Profiles of TCR beta VDJ and CDR3 were generated from a genomic DNA template. TCRdb re-derived calls from the reads in MiXCR, one entry per CDR3 protein. The sample holds about 180,000 distinct CDR3 sequences, 48% seen once. This clonotype was recorded at least ten times. Its antigen remains unidentified. V shed 7 bases and J shed 0 bases, with 13 bases lying between them. This CDR3 comprises 16 residues. The germline CDR1 and CDR2 sequences are MNHNS and SASEGT. Sequencing involved patients with CD8+CD57+ cell expansion previously shown by flow cytometry. Patients were treatment-naive when blood was sampled.

The chain couples TRBV6-1 to TRBJ1-6; TRBD1 is a possible D gene (6 bases). The sequenced material came from sorted CD4+, CD8+, or CD8+CD57+ T cells (not recorded which) from PBMCs. The TCR originated in a human donor with aplastic anemia. CDR3 sequence: CASTGDTSSYNSPLHF. DNA of the CDR3: TGTGCCAGCACCGGGGACACGAGCTCCTATAATTCACCCCTCCACTTT.